The 10 T cell receptor beta chains listed next were all sequenced from one sample in a study of cytomegalovirus exposure and HLA in healthy donors. PCR amplification relied on 60 Vbeta primers (plus 13 Jbeta primers). Assay used: immunoSEQ multiplex PCR; TCRdb lists only in-frame clones, some missing. Across approximately 120,000 clones, the top ten clones capture about 2.7% of the sample. The specimen was PBMCs. The receptors derive from a man aged 25 to 40 in good health and CMV-seronegative.

This rearrangement joins TRBV11-2 to TRBJ2-5; a possible D gene is TRBD1 (5 bases). V dropped 7 bases and J dropped 1 base, with 16 bases sitting between them. CDR3 length: 15 residues. Germline assignment: CDR1 SGHAT and CDR2 FQNNGV. The CDR3 DNA sequence: TGTGCCAGCAATGGGGTAGGGGCCCTCCAAGAGACCCAGTACTTC. It codes for CASNGVGALQETQYF.

This CDR3 reads CASSGQGPYNEQFF. CDR3 sequence (DNA): TGCGCCAGCAGTGGGCAGGGGCCCTACAATGAGCAGTTCTTC. The rearrangement joins TRBV5-1 to TRBJ2-1; perhaps TRBD1 as D (6 bases). V gave up 5 bases and J gave up 2 bases, with 11 bases separating them. This CDR3 has 14 residues. Per the germline V gene, CDR1 is SGHRS and CDR2 is YFSETQ. The full variable domain, completed using reference TRBV5-1 and TRBJ2-1, is KAGVTQTPRYLIKTRGQQVTLSCSPISGHRSVSWYQQTPGQGLQFLFEYFSETQRNKGNFPGRFSGRQFSNSRSEMNVSTLELGDSALYLCASSGQGPYNEQFFGPGTRLTVL.

The rearrangement joins TRBV30 to TRBJ1-3, with TRBD1 as a possible D gene (6 bases). The CDR3 sequence is 14 residues long. Trimming removed 0 bases at V and 4 bases at J, with 10 bases between. CDR1 and CDR2 (germline): GTSNPN, SVGIG (reference sequence). The CDR3 protein is CAWSVGGSGNTIYF. In nucleotides, the CDR3 is TGTGCCTGGAGTGTAGGGGGTAGCGGAAACACCATATATTTT.

The chain combines TRBV28 with TRBJ1-1; 7 positions agree with TRBD1. V lost 3 bases, J lost 4 bases, and 11 bases stayed unmatched. CDR3 size: 16 residues. Germline values: CDR1 MDHEN, CDR2 SYDVKM. This CDR3 is CASSLSVGGEGTEAFF. The CDR3 nucleotides are TGTGCCAGCAGTTTGTCAGTAGGGGGCGAGGGCACTGAAGCTTTCTTT.

The chain employs TRBV21-1 and TRBJ1-5; no DNA check was done on the table's D call, TRBD1. TRBV21-1 constitutes a pseudogene. This CDR3 is built from 15 residues. CDR3 in amino acids: CASSSRDRGGQPQHF. CDR3 DNA sequence: TGTGCCAGCAGCAGCCGGGACAGGGGTGGACAGCCCCAGCATTTT.

The gene calls are TRBV7-9 and TRBJ2-4; 12 positions match TRBD2. V lost 5 bases and J lost 7; bases outside the gene matches: 9. CDR3 length: 16 residues. The germline CDR1 and CDR2 sequences are SEHNR and FQNEAQ (reference sequence). In DNA, the CDR3 is TGTGCCAGCAGCCCGCGACTAGCGGGAGAAGGCAACATTCAGTACTTC. Residues: CASSPRLAGEGNIQYF.

V is TRBV7-3 and J is TRBJ2-1; possibly TRBD1 for D (6 bases). V gave up 8 bases and J gave up 5 bases, with 13 bases separating them. Per the germline V gene, CDR1 is SGHTA and CDR2 is FQGTGA. This CDR3 region has 13 residues. CDR3 amino acids: CASGKGDNNEQFF. For the CDR3, the DNA is TGTGCCAGCGGCAAGGGGGACAACAATGAGCAGTTCTTC.

For this clone: One end of the junction fails to match germline, which may point to a read error. The chain uses TRBV10-3 and TRBJ1-1, with D perhaps matching TRBD1 (5 bases). This CDR3 has 15 amino acids. Looked up from germline, CDR1 is ENHRY and CDR2 is SYGVKD. CDR3: CAISEYPGVNTGAFF. Here the CDR3 DNA reads TGTGCCATCAGTGAATACCCGGGGGTGAACACTGGAGCTTTCTTT.

J is TRBJ2-1 and V is TRBV7-6, with D perhaps TRBD1 (5 bases). V lost 1 base to trimming and J lost 7 bases, with 8 bases between them. This CDR3 contains 13 residues. CDR1 and CDR2 from the germline V gene are SGHVS and FNYEAQ. CDR3 sequence (DNA): TGTGCCAGCAGCTTAGACAGGTTGAATGAGCAGTTCTTC. Translated: CASSLDRLNEQFF.

The J gene is TRBJ2-7, the V gene TRBV5-6; 8 nucleotides agree with TRBD1. The CDR3 loop spans 18 amino acids. The junction had 18 bases not matched to a gene; V was cut back by 5 bases and J by 2 bases. The V gene's germline CDR1 is SGHDT and CDR2 YYEEEE. The CDR3 is CASRVTGALLTATYEQYF. The CDR3 region has the DNA TGTGCCAGCAGGGTGACAGGGGCTCTCCTAACCGCAACCTACGAGCAGTACTTC. Full variable domain (outside the CDR3, taken from reference TRBV5-6 and TRBJ2-7): DAGVTQSPTHLIKTRGQQVTLRCSPKSGHDTVSWYQQALGQGPQFIFQYYEEEERQRGNFPDRFSGHQFPNYSSELNVNALLLGDSALYLCASRVTGALLTATYEQYFGPGTRLTVT.